The 14 T cell receptor beta chains presented below share a single source sample, sequenced in a study of cytotoxic CD8 clonotypes in ibrutinib-treated CLL. Only in-frame clones appear in the TCRdb table, and some are missing; sequencing was by immunoSEQ multiplex PCR. The sample has around 150,000 clones, around nine tenths seen once. The material was PBMCs, obtained at disease progression, from a patient treated with ibrutinib. These receptors originate from a human donor with chronic lymphocytic leukemia.

The genes are TRBV30 and TRBJ1-4; D possibly corresponds to TRBD1 (6 bases). Trimming pared 3 bases from V and 3 bases from J, leaving 14 bases between. Germline assignment: CDR1 GTSNPN and CDR2 SVGIG (reference sequence). This CDR3 is built from 15 residues. CDR3 nucleotides: TGTGCCTGGAGAGTCGTCCAGGGGCCTAATGAAAAACTGTTTTTT. Its translation: CAWRVVQGPNEKLFF.

This sequence joins TRBV5-1 and TRBJ2-7, with 9 bases identical to TRBD1. This CDR3 is built from 15 residues. Trimming removed 1 base from V and 3 bases from J; junction bases left unmatched: 5. Germline V gives CDR1 SGHRS, CDR2 YFSETQ. DNA for the CDR3: TGCGCCAGCAGCTTGTTAACAGGGGGCAACTACGAGCAGTACTTC. As protein: CASSLLTGGNYEQYF.

The chain uses TRBV6-6 and TRBJ1-1; 9 nucleotides agree with TRBD1. The CDR3 length is 15 residues. Germline V lookup: CDR1 MNHNY, CDR2 SVGAGI (reference sequence). V lost 6 bases to trimming and J lost 4 bases; unmatched junction nucleotides: 9. This CDR3 reads CASRGQGMVGTEAFF. CDR3 coding DNA: TGTGCCAGCAGGGGACAGGGTATGGTTGGCACTGAAGCTTTCTTT.

V usage is TRBV5-1 and J usage is TRBJ2-7, with unresolved D. Germline V gives CDR1 SGHRS, CDR2 YFSETQ. The germline V and J ends were trimmed by 4 bases and 5 bases, with 13 bases remaining between them. CDR3 length: 13 amino acids. CDR3 amino acids: CASSPTSRHEQYF. The CDR3 DNA reads TGCGCCAGCAGCCCAACCTCACGGCACGAGCAGTACTTC.

The chain combines TRBV5-1 with TRBJ2-1; TRBD2 aligns across 12 bases. CDR3 length: 17 amino acids. Germline CDR1 reads SGHRS; CDR2 reads YFSETQ. Trimming removed 0 bases from V and 6 bases from J; junction bases left unmatched: 7. CDR3 DNA sequence: TGCGCCAGCAGCTTGGCCGCTAGCGGGAGGGCCGGCAATGAGCAGTTCTTC. Protein: CASSLAASGRAGNEQFF.

This chain links TRBV28 with TRBJ2-3; 13 nucleotides agree with TRBD2. CDR1 and CDR2 from the germline V gene are MDHEN and SYDVKM. The CDR3 runs to 16 residues. V lost 6 bases and J lost 5; bases outside the gene matches: 8. The CDR3 DNA reads as TGTGCCAGCAGCCTACTAGCGGGAGGGCCGGAAGATACGCAGTATTTT. It codes for CASSLLAGGPEDTQYF.

This clone has just a few counts. The rearrangement joins TRBV5-1 to TRBJ1-1, with 8 bases matching TRBD1. V gave up 4 bases and J gave up 0 bases; unmatched junction bases: 5. The germline V gene encodes CDR1 SGHRS and CDR2 YFSETQ. This CDR3 contains 15 residues. The CDR3 protein is CASSTKGQVNTEAFF. The DNA for the CDR3 is TGCGCCAGCAGCACCAAGGGACAGGTGAACACTGAAGCTTTCTTT. The full variable domain, its missing parts supplied by reference TRBV5-1 and TRBJ1-1, is KAGVTQTPRYLIKTRGQQVTLSCSPISGHRSVSWYQQTPGQGLQFLFEYFSETQRNKGNFPGRFSGRQFSNSRSEMNVSTLELGDSALYLCASSTKGQVNTEAFFGQGTRLTVV.

The chain couples TRBV5-6 to TRBJ2-7, with 10 bases aligning to TRBD1. The CDR3 consists of 14 residues. Germline lookup yields CDR1 SGHDT and CDR2 YYEEEE. Germline trimming cut 8 bases from V and 3 bases from J; bases unmatched to any gene: 8. In nucleotides, the CDR3 is TGTGCCAGTTCCCCGGGACAGGGGATCTACGAGCAGTACTTC. Protein: CASSPGQGIYEQYF.

The V call is TRBV11-3, the J call TRBJ2-7; no clear D. Trimming removed 3 bases from V and 2 bases from J, with 11 bases in between. The CDR3 runs 14 residues. Germline V gene sequence: CDR1 SGHNT, CDR2 YENEEA. CDR3 residues: CASSFLTETYEQYF. In DNA, the CDR3 is TGTGCCAGCAGCTTTTTAACGGAGACCTACGAGCAGTACTTC.

The rearrangement uses TRBV5-1 and TRBJ1-2, with D perhaps TRBD1 (5 bases). Germline V gene sequence: CDR1 SGHRS, CDR2 YFSETQ. The V end lost 5 bases, the J end lost 0 bases, and 8 bases lay between the germline ends. CDR3 size: 13 residues. The CDR3 DNA sequence: TGCGCCAGCAGACAGGCTTCTAACTATGGCTACACCTTC. This translates into CASRQASNYGYTF. The variable domain in full, completed from reference TRBV5-1 and TRBJ1-2, reads KAGVTQTPRYLIKTRGQQVTLSCSPISGHRSVSWYQQTPGQGLQFLFEYFSETQRNKGNFPGRFSGRQFSNSRSEMNVSTLELGDSALYLCASRQASNYGYTFGSGTRLTVV.

The chain employs TRBV19 and TRBJ2-1, with 8 bases fitting TRBD2. The CDR3 extends over 14 amino acids. Per germline, CDR1 LNHDA and CDR2 SQIVND (reference sequence). J lost 8 bases, V lost 5 bases, and 8 bases had no gene match. The CDR3 DNA follows: TGTGCCAGTAGTCACCAAGCGGGAGACCATGAGCAGTTCTTC. It yields the protein CASSHQAGDHEQFF.

The chain combines TRBV9 with TRBJ2-6; 12 bases match TRBD2. Germline-derived CDR1 and CDR2 are SGDLS and YYNGEE. V lost 3 bases and J lost 0; bases outside the gene matches: 4. The CDR3 is 18 residues long. CDR3 in DNA: TGTGCCAGCAGCGCGGGACTAGCGGGCCACTCTGGGGCCAACGTCCTGACTTTC. It codes for CASSAGLAGHSGANVLTF.

V usage is TRBV28 and J usage is TRBJ2-1; D call uncertain. The CDR3 covers 13 residues. Trimming left V 3 bases short and J 8 bases short, with 11 bases between. CDR1 is MDHEN, CDR2 SYDVKM, per germline. The CDR3 sequence is CASSFRLTDEQFF. CDR3 nucleotides: TGTGCCAGCAGTTTTCGGCTAACCGATGAGCAGTTCTTC.

V is TRBV2 and J is TRBJ1-2; D gene uncertain. V was pared by 2 bases and J by 5 bases, with 6 bases between. This CDR3 has 12 residues. The germline V gene encodes CDR1 SNHLY and CDR2 FYNNEI. This CDR3 is CASSERSYGYTF. In DNA, the CDR3 is TGTGCCAGCAGTGAACGGTCATATGGCTACACCTTC.